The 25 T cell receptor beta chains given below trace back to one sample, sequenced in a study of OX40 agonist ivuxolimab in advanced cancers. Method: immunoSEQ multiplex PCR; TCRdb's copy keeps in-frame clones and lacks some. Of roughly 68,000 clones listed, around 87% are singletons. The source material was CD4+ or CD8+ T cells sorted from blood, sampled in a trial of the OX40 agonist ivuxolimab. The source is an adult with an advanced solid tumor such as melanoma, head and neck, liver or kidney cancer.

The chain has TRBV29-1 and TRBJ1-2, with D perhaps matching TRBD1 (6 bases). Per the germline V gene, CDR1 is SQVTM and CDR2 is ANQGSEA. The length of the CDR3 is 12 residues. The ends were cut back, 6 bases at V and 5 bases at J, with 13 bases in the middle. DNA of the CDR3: TGCAGCGTCGCACAGGGACGGTATGGCTACACCTTC. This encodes CSVAQGRYGYTF. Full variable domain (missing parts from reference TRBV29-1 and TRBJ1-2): SAVISQKPSRDICQRGTSLTIQCQVDSQVTMMFWYRQQPGQSLTLIATANQGSEATYESGFVIDKFPISRPNLTFSTLTVSNMSPEDSSIYLCSVAQGRYGYTFGSGTRLTVV.

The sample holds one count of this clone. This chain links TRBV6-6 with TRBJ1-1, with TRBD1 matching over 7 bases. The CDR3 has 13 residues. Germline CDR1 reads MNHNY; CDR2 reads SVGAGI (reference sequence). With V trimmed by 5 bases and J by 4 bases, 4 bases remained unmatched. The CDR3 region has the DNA TGTGCCAGCAGTAGAGGGACAGCCACTGAAGCTTTCTTT. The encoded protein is CASSRGTATEAFF.

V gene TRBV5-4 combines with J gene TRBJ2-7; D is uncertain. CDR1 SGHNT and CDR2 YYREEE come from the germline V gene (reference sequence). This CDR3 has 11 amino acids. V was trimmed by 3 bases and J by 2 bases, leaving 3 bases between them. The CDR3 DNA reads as TGTGCCAGCAGCTCCCCCTACGAGCAGTACTTC. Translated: CASSSPYEQYF.

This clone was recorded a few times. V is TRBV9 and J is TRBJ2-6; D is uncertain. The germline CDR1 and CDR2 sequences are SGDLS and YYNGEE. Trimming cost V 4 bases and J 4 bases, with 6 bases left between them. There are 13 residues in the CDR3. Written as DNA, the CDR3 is TGTGCCAGCAGCCCATGGGGGGCCAACGTCCTGACTTTC. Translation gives CASSPWGANVLTF.

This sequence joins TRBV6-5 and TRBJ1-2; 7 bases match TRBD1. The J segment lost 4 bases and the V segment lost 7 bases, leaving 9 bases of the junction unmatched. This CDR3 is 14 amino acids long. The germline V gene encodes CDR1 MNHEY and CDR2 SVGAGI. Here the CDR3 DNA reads TGTGCCAGCAATCGACAGGGAGGGTCCTATGGCTACACCTTC. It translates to CASNRQGGSYGYTF.

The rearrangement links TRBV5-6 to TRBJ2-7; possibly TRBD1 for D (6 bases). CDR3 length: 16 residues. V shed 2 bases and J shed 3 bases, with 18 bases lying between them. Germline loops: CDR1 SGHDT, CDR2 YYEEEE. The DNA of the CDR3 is TGTGCCAGCAGCTTAACAGGGTTCGGGCTGTACTACGAGCAGTACTTC. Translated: CASSLTGFGLYYEQYF.

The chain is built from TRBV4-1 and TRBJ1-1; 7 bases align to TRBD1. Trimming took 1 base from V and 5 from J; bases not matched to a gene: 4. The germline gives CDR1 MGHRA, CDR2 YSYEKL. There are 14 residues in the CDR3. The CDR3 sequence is CASSQARTGTEAFF. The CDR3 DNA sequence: TGCGCCAGCAGCCAAGCTCGGACAGGAACTGAAGCTTTCTTT.

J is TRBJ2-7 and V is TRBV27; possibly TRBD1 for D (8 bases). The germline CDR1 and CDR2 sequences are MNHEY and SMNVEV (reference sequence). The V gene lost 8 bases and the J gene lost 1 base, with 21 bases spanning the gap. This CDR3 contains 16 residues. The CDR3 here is CASGGGNGQGSYEQYF. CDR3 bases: TGTGCCAGCGGGGGGGGAAACGGACAGGGATCCTACGAGCAGTACTTC.

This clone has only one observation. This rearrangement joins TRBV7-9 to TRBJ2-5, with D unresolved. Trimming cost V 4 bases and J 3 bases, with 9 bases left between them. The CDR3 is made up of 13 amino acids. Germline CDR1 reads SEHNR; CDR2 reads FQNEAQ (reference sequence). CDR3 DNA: TGTGCCAGCAGCTGGGCGGCAGAAGAGACCCAGTACTTC. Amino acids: CASSWAAEETQYF.

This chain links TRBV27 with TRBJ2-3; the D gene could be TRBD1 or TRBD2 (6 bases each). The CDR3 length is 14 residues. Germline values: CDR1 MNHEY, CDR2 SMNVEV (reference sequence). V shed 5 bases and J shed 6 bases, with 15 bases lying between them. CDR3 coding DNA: TGTGCCAGCAGTCTCTGGGGGGCCAAGGATACGCAGTATTTT. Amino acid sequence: CASSLWGAKDTQYF.

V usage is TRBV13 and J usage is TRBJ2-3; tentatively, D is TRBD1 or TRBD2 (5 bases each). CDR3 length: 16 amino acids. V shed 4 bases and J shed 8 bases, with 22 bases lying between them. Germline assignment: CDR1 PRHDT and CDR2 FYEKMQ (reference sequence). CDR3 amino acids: CASSWDRDPKPVTQYF. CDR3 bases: TGTGCCAGCAGCTGGGACCGGGACCCCAAACCCGTTACGCAGTATTTT.

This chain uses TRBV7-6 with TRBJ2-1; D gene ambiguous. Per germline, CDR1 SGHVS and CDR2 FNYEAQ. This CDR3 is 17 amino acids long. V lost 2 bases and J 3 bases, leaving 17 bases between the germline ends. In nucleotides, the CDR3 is TGTGCCAGCAGCTTATTTCGACCCAACGAAATCTACAATGAGCAGTTCTTC. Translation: CASSLFRPNEIYNEQFF.

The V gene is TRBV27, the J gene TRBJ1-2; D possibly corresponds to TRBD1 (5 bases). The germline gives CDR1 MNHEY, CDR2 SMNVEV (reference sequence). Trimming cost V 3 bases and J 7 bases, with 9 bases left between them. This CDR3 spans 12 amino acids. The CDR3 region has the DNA TGTGCCAGCAGTTTTCCGGGGGGTGGCTACACCTTC. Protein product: CASSFPGGGYTF.

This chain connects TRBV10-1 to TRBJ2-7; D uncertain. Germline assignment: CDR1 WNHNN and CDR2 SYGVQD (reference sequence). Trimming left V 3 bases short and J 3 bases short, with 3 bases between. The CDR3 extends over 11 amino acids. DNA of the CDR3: TGCGCCAGCAGTGATGGCTACGAGCAGTACTTC. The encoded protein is CASSDGYEQYF.

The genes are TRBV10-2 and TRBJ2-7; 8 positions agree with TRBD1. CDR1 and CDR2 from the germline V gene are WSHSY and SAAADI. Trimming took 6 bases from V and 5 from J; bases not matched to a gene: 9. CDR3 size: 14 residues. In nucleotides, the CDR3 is TGCGCCAGCAGCGCCGGACAGGGTGTCGACGAGCAGTACTTC. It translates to CASSAGQGVDEQYF.

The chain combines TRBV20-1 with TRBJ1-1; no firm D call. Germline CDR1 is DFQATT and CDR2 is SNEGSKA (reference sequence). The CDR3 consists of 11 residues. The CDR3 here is CSANRGTEAFF. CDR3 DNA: TGCAGCGCCAATCGGGGCACTGAAGCTTTCTTT.

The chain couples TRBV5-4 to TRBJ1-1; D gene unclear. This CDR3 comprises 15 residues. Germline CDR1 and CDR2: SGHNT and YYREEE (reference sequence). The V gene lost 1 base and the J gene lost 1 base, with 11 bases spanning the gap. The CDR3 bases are TGTGCCAGCAGCTTGTTGGCCCGGGAGAACACTGAAGCTTTCTTT. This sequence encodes CASSLLARENTEAFF.

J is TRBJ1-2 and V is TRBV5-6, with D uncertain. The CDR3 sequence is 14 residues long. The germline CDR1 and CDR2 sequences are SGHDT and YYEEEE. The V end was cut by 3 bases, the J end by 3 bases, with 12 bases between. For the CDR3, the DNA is TGTGCCAGCAGCTATGGCGACGGCCACTATGGCTACACCTTC. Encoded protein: CASSYGDGHYGYTF.

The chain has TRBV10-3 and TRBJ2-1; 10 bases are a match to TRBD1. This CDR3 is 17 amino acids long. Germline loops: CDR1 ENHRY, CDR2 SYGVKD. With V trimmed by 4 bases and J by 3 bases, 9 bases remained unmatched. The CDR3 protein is CAISARRQGAIYNEQFF. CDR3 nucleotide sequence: TGTGCCATCAGTGCTAGAAGACAGGGGGCCATCTACAATGAGCAGTTCTTC.

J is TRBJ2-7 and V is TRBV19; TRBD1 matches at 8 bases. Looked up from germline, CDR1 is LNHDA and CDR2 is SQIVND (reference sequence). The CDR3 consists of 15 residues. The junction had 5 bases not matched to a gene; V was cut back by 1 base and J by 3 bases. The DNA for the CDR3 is TGTGCCAGTAGTATAGCCCCGACAGGGGTCTACGAGCAGTACTTC. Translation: CASSIAPTGVYEQYF. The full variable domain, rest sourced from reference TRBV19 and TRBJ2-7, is DGGITQSPKYLFRKEGQNVTLSCEQNLNHDAMYWYRQDPGQGLRLIYYSQIVNDFQKGDIAEGYSVSREKKESFPLTVTSAQKNPTAFYLCASSIAPTGVYEQYFGPGTRLTVT.

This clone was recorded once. CDR3 nucleotide sequence: TGCGCCAGCAGTGATCGGGCGGGAGGTGAAGCTTTCTTT. It translates to CASSDRAGGEAFF. The V call is TRBV10-2, the J call TRBJ1-1, with D uncertain. The germline CDR1 and CDR2 sequences are WSHSY and SAAADI. V was trimmed by 3 bases and J by 7 bases, leaving 12 bases between them. The CDR3 runs 13 residues.

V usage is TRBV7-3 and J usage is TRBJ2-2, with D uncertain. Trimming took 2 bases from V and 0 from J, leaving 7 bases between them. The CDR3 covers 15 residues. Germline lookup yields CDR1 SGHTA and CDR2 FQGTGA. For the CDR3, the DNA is TGTGCCAGCAGCTTACGGGCCGCGAACACCGGGGAGCTGTTTTTT. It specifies CASSLRAANTGELFF.

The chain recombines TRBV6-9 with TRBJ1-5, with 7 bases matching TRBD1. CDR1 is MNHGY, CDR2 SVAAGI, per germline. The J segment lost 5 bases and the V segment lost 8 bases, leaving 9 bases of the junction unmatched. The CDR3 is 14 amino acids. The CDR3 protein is CASLTGAPYQPQHF. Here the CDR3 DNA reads TGTGCCAGCTTAACAGGGGCCCCCTATCAGCCCCAGCATTTT.

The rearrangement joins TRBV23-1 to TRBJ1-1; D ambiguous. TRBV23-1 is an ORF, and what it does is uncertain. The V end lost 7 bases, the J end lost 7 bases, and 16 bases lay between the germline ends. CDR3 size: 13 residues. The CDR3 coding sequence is TGCGCCAGCAAGGAAGGTTCGGGGAGTGAAGCTTTCTTT. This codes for CASKEGSGSEAFF.

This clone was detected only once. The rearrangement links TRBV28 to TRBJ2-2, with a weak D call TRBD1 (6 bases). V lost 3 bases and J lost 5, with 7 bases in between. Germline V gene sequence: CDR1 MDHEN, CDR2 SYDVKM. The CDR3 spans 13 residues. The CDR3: CASSFQGTGELFF. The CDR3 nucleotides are TGTGCCAGCAGTTTTCAGGGGACCGGGGAGCTGTTTTTT.